The 25 T cell receptor beta chains below were found in one sample sequenced in a study of response to subunit inactivated influenza vaccine. TCRdb analysed the RT-PCR reads with MiXCR anew, one entry per CDR3 protein. Among hundreds of thousands of distinct CDR3 sequences, about 15% were seen once, and the ten largest hold more than 9%. The source material was PBMCs from blood, sampled 11 to 12 days after vaccination. These receptors were collected from a man between 45 and 60 years old who received an inactivated influenza vaccine.

This sequence joins TRBV2 and TRBJ2-1; 10 bases align to TRBD1. Per germline, CDR1 SNHLY and CDR2 FYNNEI. This CDR3 contains 15 residues. V dropped 5 bases and J dropped 6; count of bases not matched to a gene: 7. The DNA for the CDR3 is TGTGCCAGCAGTAAAGACAGGGGGCGGGGCAATGAGCAGTTCTTC. This encodes CASSKDRGRGNEQFF.

The J gene is TRBJ2-1, the V gene TRBV20-1, with 11 nucleotides matching TRBD2. Trimming cost V 4 bases and J 7 bases; bases outside gene matches: 9. The germline CDR1 and CDR2 sequences are DFQATT and SNEGSKA (reference sequence). This CDR3 comprises 15 residues. CDR3 DNA: TGCAGTGCTATACAAGCCGCTAGCGGGAGGAATGAGCAGTTCTTC. This sequence encodes CSAIQAASGRNEQFF.

The chain has TRBV19 and TRBJ2-6; the D gene is possibly TRBD1 (5 bases). The CDR3 is made up of 18 amino acids. Trimming removed 0 bases at V and 3 bases at J, with 15 bases between. Germline-derived CDR1 and CDR2 are LNHDA and SQIVND (reference sequence). In nucleotides, the CDR3 is TGTGCCAGTAGTATAGAACCGCCAGGGTACGGTGGGGCCAACGTCCTGACTTTC. It encodes CASSIEPPGYGGANVLTF.

There are a few counts of this clonotype. V is TRBV3-1 and J is TRBJ2-7, with 9 nucleotides matching TRBD1. Germline assignment: CDR1 LGHDT and CDR2 YNNKEL (reference sequence). V trimming: 2 bases; J trimming: 3 bases; junction bases outside the gene matches: 11. The CDR3 covers 17 residues. The CDR3 DNA is TGTGCCAGCAGCCAATCCGCTACCGGGACAGGGAGCTACGAGCAGTACTTC. Its protein product is CASSQSATGTGSYEQYF.

This clonotype was picked up many times. The chain combines TRBV28 with TRBJ1-5; D is possibly TRBD1 (5 bases). Trimming shortened V by 5 bases and J by 5 bases, and 28 bases separated the two germline ends. This CDR3 has 19 amino acids. Germline V lookup: CDR1 MDHEN, CDR2 SYDVKM. CDR3 sequence (DNA): TGTGCCAGCAGTCAAAGCCCGGGACTTGGGACTTTAATCGATCAGCCCCAGCATTTT. It yields the protein CASSQSPGLGTLIDQPQHF.

This clonotype turned up a few times. The chain joins TRBV6-1 to TRBJ2-2; a possible D gene is TRBD2 (5 bases). The CDR3 is made up of 15 amino acids. CDR1 is MNHNS and CDR2 is SASEGT in the germline V gene. V was shortened by 7 bases and J by 6 bases, with 18 bases between the two germline ends. CDR3 coding DNA: TGTGCCAGCACTCCCTTCGAGGGCCTCGCCGGGGAGCTGTTTTTT. Translating gives CASTPFEGLAGELFF.

The genes are TRBV7-6 and TRBJ2-3; TRBD2 might be the D (6 bases). Trimming left V 1 base short and J 6 bases short, with 14 bases between. CDR1 is SGHVS, CDR2 FNYEAQ, per germline. This CDR3 has 15 residues. The CDR3 here is CASSLGGYGGDTQYF. The CDR3 DNA reads as TGTGCCAGCAGCTTAGGGGGGTACGGGGGTGATACGCAGTATTTT.

The J gene is TRBJ2-1, the V gene TRBV12-3 or TRBV12-4, with TRBD1 matching 9 bases. V dropped 5 bases and J dropped 7; count of bases not matched to a gene: 9. CDR3 length: 15 residues. The CDR3 DNA sequence: TGTGCCAGCAGTAAAGGGACAGGGAAAATAAATGAGCAGTTCTTC. Encoded protein: CASSKGTGKINEQFF.

The rearrangement links TRBV7-9 to TRBJ2-1; no clear D. This CDR3 is built from 14 residues. The germline V gene encodes CDR1 SEHNR and CDR2 FQNEAQ (reference sequence). V lost 2 bases and J lost 8, with 13 bases in between. The CDR3 spells CASSLILDHDEQFF. CDR3 DNA: TGTGCCAGCAGCTTAATTCTGGATCACGATGAGCAGTTCTTC.

The rearrangement links TRBV20-1 to TRBJ2-1, with D perhaps given as TRBD1 or TRBD2 (6 bases each). This CDR3 region has 13 residues. Trimming stripped 7 bases from V and 9 bases from J, with 19 bases between. Germline assignment: CDR1 DFQATT and CDR2 SNEGSKA (reference sequence). This CDR3 is CSVIWGAVPEQFF. CDR3 DNA sequence: TGCAGTGTCATATGGGGGGCCGTCCCTGAGCAGTTCTTC.

This clonotype was picked up a small number of times. This chain joins TRBV5-1 and TRBJ2-2, with D possibly being TRBD1 (6 bases). With 4 bases removed from V and 7 bases from J, the gap between germline ends came to 14 bases. In germline, CDR1 is SGHRS, CDR2 YFSETQ. The CDR3 is made up of 14 amino acids. CDR3 in amino acids: CASSPDRPGGELFF. CDR3 nucleotides: TGCGCCAGCAGCCCGGACAGACCTGGCGGGGAGCTGTTTTTT.

The chain is built from TRBV24-1 and TRBJ2-1; TRBD2 aligns across 8 bases. This CDR3 comprises 16 residues. V lost 3 bases to trimming and J lost 3 bases; unmatched junction nucleotides: 6. Germline V lookup: CDR1 KGHDR, CDR2 SFDVKD. CDR3: CATSDRIAGSYNEQFF. The CDR3, as DNA: TGTGCCACCAGTGATCGAATAGCGGGGAGCTACAATGAGCAGTTCTTC.

This clonotype was seen many times. The CDR3 loop is CASSAIHVPGLLSNEQYF. In DNA form, the CDR3 reads TGTGCCAGCAGCGCGATCCACGTCCCGGGGCTTCTTTCGAACGAGCAGTACTTC. The V gene is TRBV9, the J gene TRBJ2-7, with D tentatively TRBD1 or TRBD2 (5 bases each). Germline V gene sequence: CDR1 SGDLS, CDR2 YYNGEE. The germline V and J ends were trimmed by 3 bases and 5 bases, with 27 bases remaining between them. The CDR3 consists of 18 residues. Filled out from reference TRBV9 and TRBJ2-7, the complete variable domain reads DSGVTQTPKHLITATGQRVTLRCSPRSGDLSVYWYQQSLDQGLQFLIQYYNGEERAKGNILERFSAQQFPDLHSELNLSSLELGDSALYFCASSAIHVPGLLSNEQYFGPGTRLTVT.

A few counts support this clonotype. The V call is TRBV29-1, the J call TRBJ2-3; TRBD2 agrees at 7 bases. The germline CDR1 and CDR2 sequences are SQVTM and ANQGSEA. V lost 3 bases and J lost 2; bases outside the gene matches: 11. This CDR3 comprises 16 residues. This CDR3 reads CSVEGGDYLYTDTQYF. In nucleotides, the CDR3 is TGCAGCGTTGAGGGAGGGGACTACCTTTACACAGATACGCAGTATTTT.

This clonotype came up a few times. The V and J genes are TRBV9 and TRBJ2-1, with TRBD2 matching over 12 bases. Unmatched junction bases numbered 17, after V lost 6 bases and J lost 7 bases. Germline V gene sequence: CDR1 SGDLS, CDR2 YYNGEE. The CDR3 runs 18 residues. The CDR3 coding sequence is TGTGCCAGCAATAACGGGGCCAGACTAGCGGGAGTGAGAAATGAGCAGTTCTTC. Translation gives CASNNGARLAGVRNEQFF.

This clonotype showed up just a few times. The J gene is TRBJ2-1, the V gene TRBV2; 14 nucleotides align to TRBD2. After removal of 3 bases from V and 7 bases from J, the junction contained 8 bases not matched to a gene. The CDR3 contains 17 residues. Germline lookup yields CDR1 SNHLY and CDR2 FYNNEI. CDR3 region: CASSESGTSGSSNEQFF. CDR3 DNA: TGTGCCAGCAGTGAGTCCGGGACTAGCGGGAGCTCTAATGAGCAGTTCTTC.

The gene calls are TRBV20-1 and TRBJ2-1, with D possibly matching TRBD1 (5 bases). From germline, CDR1 is DFQATT and CDR2 SNEGSKA (reference sequence). Trimming took off 6 bases at V and 4 bases at J, with 10 bases between the two ends. CDR3 size: 12 residues. CDR3 nucleotides: TGCAGTGCCCCAGACAGATACAATGAGCAGTTCTTC. Amino acids: CSAPDRYNEQFF.

The rearrangement links TRBV6-2 or TRBV6-3 to TRBJ2-3; no definite D call. This CDR3 has 15 residues. Germline V gene lookup returns CDR1 MNHEY and CDR2 SVGEGT. V was pared by 0 bases and J by 5 bases, with 12 bases between. In DNA, the CDR3 is TGTGCCAGCAGTTACTCAGAGTCCGGCCAAGATACGCAGTATTTT. This sequence encodes CASSYSESGQDTQYF.

This chain joins TRBV2 and TRBJ2-1, with 12 positions matching TRBD2. The CDR3 totals 15 residues. Germline CDR1 SNHLY, CDR2 FYNNEI. V gave up 7 bases and J gave up 6 bases; unmatched junction bases: 7. The CDR3 here is CASNRLAGVFNEQFF. Written as DNA, the CDR3 is TGTGCCAGCAACAGACTAGCGGGAGTTTTCAATGAGCAGTTCTTC.

This clonotype was seen only a few times. The rearrangement uses TRBV12-3 or TRBV12-4 and TRBJ1-5; D gene unclear. Trimming removed 3 bases at V and 6 bases at J, with 6 bases between. This CDR3 region has 12 residues. CDR3 amino acids: CASSFMRQPQHF. In nucleotides, the CDR3 is TGTGCCAGCAGTTTCATGCGTCAGCCCCAGCATTTT.

V is TRBV29-1 and J is TRBJ2-3; D not resolved. This CDR3 is built from 13 residues. The germline V gene encodes CDR1 SQVTM and CDR2 ANQGSEA. V lost 6 bases and J 0 bases, leaving 10 bases between the germline ends. Written as DNA, the CDR3 is TGCAGCGTCCACGCGGTTAGCACAGATACGCAGTATTTT. This gives the protein CSVHAVSTDTQYF.

This clonotype has just a few counts. The chain combines TRBV5-1 with TRBJ1-6, with 7 bases that match TRBD1. Germline assignment: CDR1 SGHRS and CDR2 YFSETQ. The CDR3 runs to 17 residues. J lost 7 bases, V lost 0 bases, and 10 bases had no gene match. CDR3 in amino acids: CASSLALRQGVNSPLHF. Here the CDR3 DNA reads TGCGCCAGCAGCTTGGCCCTTCGGCAGGGGGTAAATTCACCCCTCCACTTT.

The chain joins TRBV4-1 to TRBJ2-1, with 8 nucleotides matching TRBD1. J was trimmed by 7 bases and V by 4 bases; bases with no gene match: 9. Germline loops: CDR1 MGHRA, CDR2 YSYEKL. The CDR3 is made up of 15 amino acids. For the CDR3, the DNA is TGCGCCAGCAGCCCCGGACAGGGCGGGTTGAATGAGCAGTTCTTC. Translated: CASSPGQGGLNEQFF.

The chain recombines TRBV7-6 with TRBJ2-5; D not resolved. The CDR3 spans 13 residues. From germline, CDR1 is SGHVS and CDR2 FNYEAQ. Trimming took off 2 bases at V and 5 bases at J, with 9 bases between the two ends. The CDR3 coding sequence is TGTGCCAGCAGCTTAATCTCCGGGGAGACCCAGTACTTC. It yields the protein CASSLISGETQYF.

The chain is built from TRBV5-6 and TRBJ2-5; a possible D gene is TRBD1 (6 bases). The CDR3 has 16 amino acids. Germline V lookup: CDR1 SGHDT, CDR2 YYEEEE. With 3 bases removed from V and 2 bases from J, the gap between germline ends came to 17 bases. Here the CDR3 DNA reads TGTGCCAGCAGCTATCTGGGGGCCTTAAGTCAAGAGACCCAGTACTTC. Its protein product is CASSYLGALSQETQYF.